The clone carrying this T cell receptor beta chain was seen a single time. What it recognizes is unknown. The data were produced by immunoSEQ multiplex PCR, yet TCRdb's version contains in-frame clones alone and is incomplete. The sample carries 110,000 to 150,000 clones, 80% to 90% recorded once. The data belong to a study of T cell responses to AZD1222 COVID-19 vaccine. CDR3 length equals 14 residues. In germline, CDR1 is SNHLY, CDR2 FYNNEI. V gave up 5 bases and J gave up 1 base, with 11 bases separating them. Findings and caveats of the study: Spike as a whole was targeted by vaccine-associated CD4 TCRs, dominant at 160-218 and 743-854. Baseline antibody screening turned up just a handful of seropositive AZD1222 recipients. Clonal diversity was possibly underestimated; the donors were predominantly white British and more often female.

Source: peripheral blood, taken on day 0 of AZD1222 vaccination. V and J are TRBV2 and TRBJ1-1; unclear D gene. This clonotype was sampled from an adult in good health. CDR3 sequence reads: CASSFSRGNTEAFF. In nucleotides, the CDR3 is TGTGCCAGCAGTTTCTCCCGGGGGAACACTGAAGCTTTCTTT.